This TCR beta chain derives from a study of blood T cells in healthy people across ages. Study-wide context: Researchers report that template switching captured about one barcoded beta molecule per two T cells.

Sample donors were healthy Caucasian individuals that came from Russia, aged 6 to 90. Extraction yielded at least 6 micrograms of total RNA per sample. The CDR3 runs to 15 residues. For the second PCR, which ran for about 6 to 11 cycles, a sample-barcoded 5' primer and a J-beta primer mix were used. MiXCR, applied by TCRdb to the 5' RACE reads, yields one record per CDR3 protein. Here the sample spans around 2 million distinct CDR3 sequences, roughly 43% being singletons. This clonotype originated in a human donor in good health. The rearrangement uses TRBV6-7 and TRBJ1-5, with 8 bases lining up with TRBD1. TRBV6-7 is an ORF, and what it does is uncertain. Sample: blood. In nucleotides, the CDR3 is TGTGCGGTATTGGCAGGGGGCGGGGGCAATCAGCCCCAGCATTTT. The encoded protein is CAVLAGGGGNQPQHF.